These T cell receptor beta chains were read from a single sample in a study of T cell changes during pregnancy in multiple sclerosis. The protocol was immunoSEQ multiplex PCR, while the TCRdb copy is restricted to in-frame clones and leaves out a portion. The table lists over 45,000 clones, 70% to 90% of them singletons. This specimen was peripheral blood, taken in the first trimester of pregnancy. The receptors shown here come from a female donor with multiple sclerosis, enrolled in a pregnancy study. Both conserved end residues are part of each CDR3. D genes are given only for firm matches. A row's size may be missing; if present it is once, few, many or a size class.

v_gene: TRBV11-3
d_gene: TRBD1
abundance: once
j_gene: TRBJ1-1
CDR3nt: TGTGCCAGCAGCAAGCCCGGGACAGGGTTTATGAACACTGAAGCTTTCTTT
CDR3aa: CASSKPGTGFMNTEAFF

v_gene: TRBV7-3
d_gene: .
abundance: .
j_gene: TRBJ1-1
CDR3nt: TGTGCCAGCAGCACGGGACCGGGGGGGTTGGACACTGAAGCTTTCTTT
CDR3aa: CASSTGPGGLDTEAFF

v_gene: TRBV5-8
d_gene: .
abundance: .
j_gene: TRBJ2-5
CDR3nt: TGTGCCAGCTATCGAGGGCTGGTTATGGAGACCCAGTACTTC
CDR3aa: CASYRGLVMETQYF

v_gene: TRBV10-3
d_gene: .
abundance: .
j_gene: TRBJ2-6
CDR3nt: TGTGCCATCAGGAGGGATCGCTCTGGGGCCAACGTCCTGACTTTC
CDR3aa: CAIRRDRSGANVLTF

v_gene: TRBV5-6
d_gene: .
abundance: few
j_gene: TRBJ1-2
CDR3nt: TGTGCCAGCAGCCCCAATAACTATGGCTACACCTTC
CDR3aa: CASSPNNYGYTF

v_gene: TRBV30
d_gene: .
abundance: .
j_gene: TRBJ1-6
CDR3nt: TGTGCCTGGAGTGTTCTAGGGGCAGGTTCACCCCTCCACTTT
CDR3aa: CAWSVLGAGSPLHF

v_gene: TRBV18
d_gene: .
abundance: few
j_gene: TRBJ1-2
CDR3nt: TGTGCCAGCTCACAGGAGAACTATGGCTACACCTTC
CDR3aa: CASSQENYGYTF

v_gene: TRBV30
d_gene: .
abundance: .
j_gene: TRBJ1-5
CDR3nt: TGTGCCTGGACCTTTGGGCAGGATCAGCCCCAGCATTTT
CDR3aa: CAWTFGQDQPQHF

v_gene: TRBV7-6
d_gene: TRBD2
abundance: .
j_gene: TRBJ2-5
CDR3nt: TGTGCCAGCAGCTCTAGGACTAGCGGTACTCAAGAGACCCAGTACTTC
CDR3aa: CASSSRTSGTQETQYF

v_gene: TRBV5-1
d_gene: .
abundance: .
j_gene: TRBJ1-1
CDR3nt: TGCGCCAGCAGCTTGGGGGCGGGGAACACTGAAGCTTTCTTT
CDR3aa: CASSLGAGNTEAFF

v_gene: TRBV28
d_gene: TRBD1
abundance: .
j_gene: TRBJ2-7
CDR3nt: TGTGCCAGCAGTTCCACATCCCCGGGACAGGGACCCTACGAGCAGTACTTC
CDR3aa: CASSSTSPGQGPYEQYF

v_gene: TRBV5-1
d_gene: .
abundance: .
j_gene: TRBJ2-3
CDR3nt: TGCGCCAGCATAGGGGCTGGAGATACGCAGTATTTT
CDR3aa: CASIGAGDTQYF

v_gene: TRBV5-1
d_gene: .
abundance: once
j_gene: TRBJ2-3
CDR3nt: TGCGCCAGCAGCTTGGCAACTAGCACAGATACGCAGTATTTT
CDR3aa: CASSLATSTDTQYF

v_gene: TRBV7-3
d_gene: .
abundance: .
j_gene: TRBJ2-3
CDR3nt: TGTGCCAGCAGCTACCAGAAAGGCACAGATACGCAGTATTTT
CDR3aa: CASSYQKGTDTQYF

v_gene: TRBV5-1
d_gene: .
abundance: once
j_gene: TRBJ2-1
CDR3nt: TGCGCCAGCAGCTTGGGTGCAGCGGGCCTACAAGAGCAGTTCTTC
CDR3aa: CASSLGAAGLQEQFF

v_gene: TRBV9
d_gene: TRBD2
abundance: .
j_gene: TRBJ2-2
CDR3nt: TGTGCCAGCAGCGCCCAACTAGCGGGGGCCGCGAACACCGGGGAGCTGTTTTTT
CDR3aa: CASSAQLAGAANTGELFF

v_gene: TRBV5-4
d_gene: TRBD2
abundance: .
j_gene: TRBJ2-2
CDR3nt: TGTGCCAGCAGCTTGGCCCGTGGACTAGCGGGGCCCGGGGAGCTGTTTTTT
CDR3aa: CASSLARGLAGPGELFF

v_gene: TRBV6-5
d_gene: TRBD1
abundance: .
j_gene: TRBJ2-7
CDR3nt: TGTGCCAGCACCTCACAGGGGGCTGACTACGAGCAGTACTTC
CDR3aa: CASTSQGADYEQYF

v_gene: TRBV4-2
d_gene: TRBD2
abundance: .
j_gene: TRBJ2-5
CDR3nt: TGTGCCAGCAGCCATCAGCGGGGGGGGGAAGAGACCCAGTACTTC
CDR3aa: CASSHQRGGEETQYF

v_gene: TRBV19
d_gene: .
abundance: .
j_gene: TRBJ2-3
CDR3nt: TGTGCCAGCTCCCAGGGGCTAGCTCAAGATACGCAGTATTTT
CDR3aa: CASSQGLAQDTQYF

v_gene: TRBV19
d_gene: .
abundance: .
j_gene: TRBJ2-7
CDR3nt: TGTGCCAGTAAGGGTCGGGGCTACGAGCAGTACTTC
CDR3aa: CASKGRGYEQYF

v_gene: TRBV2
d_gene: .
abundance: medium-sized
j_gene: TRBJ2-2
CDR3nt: TGTGCCAGCCAGGGGACCGGGGAGCTGTTTTTT
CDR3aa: CASQGTGELFF

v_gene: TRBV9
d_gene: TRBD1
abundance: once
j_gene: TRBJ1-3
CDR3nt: TGTGCCAGCAGCGCGAGAGGTCACAGGGGTACAGGAAACACCATATATTTT
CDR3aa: CASSARGHRGTGNTIYF

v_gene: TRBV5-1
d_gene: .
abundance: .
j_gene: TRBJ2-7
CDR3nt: TGCGCCAGCAGTCTAGACGGGAGCTCCTACGAGCAGTACTTC
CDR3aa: CASSLDGSSYEQYF